The following is a T cell receptor beta chain sequence with its context. Which antigen it targets is not known. The input lacks base qualities; no much larger clone sits a single base away. The same CDR3 arises from other DNA sequences in this sample as well. TCRbeta CDR3 regions were amplified from genomic DNA using the immunoSEQ Assay, a bias-controlled multiplex PCR. As for the original processing: Nucleated cell counts per sample were estimated from amplification of reference gene primers within the assay. To quantify the absolute abundance of each unique TCRbeta CDR3 rearrangement, sequence reads were collapsed and filtered. Productive Simpson clonality was computed per sample as the square root of Simpson's diversity index over productive rearrangements. TCRdb stores this immuneACCESS table with in-frame sequences only. Part of the clones is absent; in the studies checked, under half of the shortfall reflects unresolved V genes, and no reason is known for the rest. The DNA was the basis for D and trimming; V, J and clone size are from that table. This sample is represented by about 210,000 clones; approximately 82% of them were singletons. About 9% of the sample is in the top ten clones.

This sample is drawn from a study of blood T cell repertoires in COVID-19 (TCRdb year 2020). Study-level background: Samples from collaborators originated in the United States, Italy and Spain and spanned both the acute and convalescent phases of COVID-19. The material from the prospective study consisted of cDNA or gDNA derived from T cells, B-cell-depleted T cells, or PBMCs. Subjects who had been exposed to COVID-19, were actively infected with it, or had recovered from it provided the deeply sampled blood TCRbeta repertoires that made up the dataset. Sample metadata almost always included a de-identified subject ID, COVID-19 status, age in years and sex. The samples were drawn from the first 160 participants of the ongoing ImmuneRACE study and from more than 1,000 subjects provided by 6 global collaborators. HLA class I and class II types, where available, came from metadata supplied by the sample provider rather than from assay-based typing. A freely available public database, intended as a resource for researchers studying the immune response to SARS-CoV-2, is where the repertoires were released. Beyond this particular receptor, the publication reports: The amount of clinical and demographic metadata varied by source and participant and was provided uncurated.

The collaborating institutions used their own protocols to collect whole blood in K2EDTA tubes. Collaborator samples were shipped for TCRbeta analysis as frozen whole blood, isolated PBMCs, or DNA extracted from either sample type. Sequenced material: peripheral blood. This TCR was sampled from a man aged 45-60 years with active or convalescent COVID-19.

CDR3 loop: CASSSTSGSSYEQYF. The nucleotide sequence is given as TGTGCCAGCAGCTCCACTAGCGGGAGCTCCTACGAGCAGTACTTC. The chain is assembled from TRBV7-9 and TRBJ2-7; a stretch of 11 junction bases matches TRBD2. The cysteine opens and the phenylalanine closes a CDR3 of 15 amino acids. The sequence is cut down to CDR3 DNA, 45 bases in frame from base 1. CDR1 and CDR2 were assigned from the germline V gene (reference sequence) as SEHNR and FQNEAQ. V loses 4 bases at its end and J loses 0 bases; junction bases beyond the gene matches: 2.